Listed here are 9 T cell receptor beta chains from one sample, sequenced in a study of CD4+ T cells in melanoma. Produced via immunoSEQ multiplex PCR; TCRdb's table is partial and in-frame only. The sample holds over 130,000 clones, 80% to 95% seen once. The receptors come from a human donor with melanoma.

J is TRBJ1-6 and V is TRBV7-2; no reliable D call. The CDR3 is made up of 16 amino acids. Per the germline V gene, CDR1 is SGHTA and CDR2 is FQGNSA. V was clipped by 5 bases and J by 0 bases, with 11 bases between them. This chain's CDR3 is CASSRASGSYNSPLHF. The CDR3 nucleotides are TGTGCCAGCAGCCGCGCAAGCGGCTCCTATAATTCACCCCTCCACTTT.

The chain couples TRBV7-9 to TRBJ1-2, with no clear D. This CDR3 spans 13 amino acids. Germline-derived CDR1 and CDR2 are SEHNR and FQNEAQ (reference sequence). V was trimmed by 5 bases and J by 6 bases, leaving 13 bases between them. The CDR3 here is CASSRISLNGYTF. The CDR3 DNA reads as TGTGCCAGCAGCCGTATATCCCTTAATGGCTACACCTTC.

V usage is TRBV30 and J usage is TRBJ2-7; TRBD1 agrees at 8 bases. The junction had 11 bases not matched to a gene; V was cut back by 5 bases and J by 2 bases. Germline CDR1 GTSNPN, CDR2 SVGIG (reference sequence). The CDR3 is 15 amino acids. This CDR3 reads CAWERGTGETYEQYF. CDR3 sequence (DNA): TGTGCCTGGGAAAGGGGGACAGGAGAGACCTACGAGCAGTACTTC. The whole variable domain, filled in from reference TRBV30 and TRBJ2-7, reads SQTIHQWPATLVQPVGSPLSLECTVEGTSNPNLYWYRQAAGRGLQLLFYSVGIGQISSEVPQNLSASRPQDRQFILSSKKLLLSDSGFYLCAWERGTGETYEQYFGPGTRLTVT.

V and J are TRBV4-1 and TRBJ2-7, with 7 bases identical to TRBD1. Unmatched junction bases numbered 7, after V lost 5 bases and J lost 3 bases. This CDR3 comprises 14 residues. Germline V CDR1 and CDR2: MGHRA, YSYEKL. CDR3 in amino acids: CASSTWTGNYEQYF. The DNA of the CDR3 is TGCGCCAGCAGCACATGGACAGGTAACTACGAGCAGTACTTC.

The chain joins TRBV5-8 to TRBJ2-5, with 8 bases identical to TRBD2. Germline V gene lookup returns CDR1 SGHTS and CDR2 YDEGEE. Germline trimming cut 4 bases from V and 1 base from J; bases unmatched to any gene: 15. This CDR3 contains 18 residues. CDR3 sequence: CASSPHGGAGSRQETQYF. In DNA, the CDR3 is TGTGCCAGCAGCCCCCACGGGGGGGCAGGGTCTCGCCAAGAGACCCAGTACTTC.

This chain uses TRBV10-2 with TRBJ1-1; D call uncertain. Deletions cut 1 base from V and 3 bases from J, with 6 bases between. The length of the CDR3 is 13 residues. CDR1 WSHSY and CDR2 SAAADI come from the germline V gene. The CDR3 bases are TGCGCCAGCAGTGAGTGGGAATACACTGAAGCTTTCTTT. Residues: CASSEWEYTEAFF.

J is TRBJ2-3 and V is TRBV7-8; 8 positions match TRBD2. V trimming: 1 base; J trimming: 4 bases; junction bases outside the gene matches: 7. The CDR3 covers 16 residues. The V gene's germline CDR1 is SGHVS and CDR2 FQNEAQ. The CDR3 protein is CASSLEGTRGADTQYF. CDR3 coding DNA: TGTGCCAGCAGCTTAGAAGGGACTAGAGGAGCAGATACGCAGTATTTT.

The chain has TRBV5-4 and TRBJ2-2; 8 positions agree with TRBD2. CDR3 length: 15 amino acids. V dropped 4 bases and J dropped 7; count of bases not matched to a gene: 9. Per germline, CDR1 SGHNT and CDR2 YYREEE (reference sequence). The DNA of the CDR3 is TGTGCCAGCAGCCAGCGGGGGTCCAAAGTCGGGGAGCTGTTTTTT. Translated, it gives CASSQRGSKVGELFF.

This clone is a singleton in its sample. The V and J genes are TRBV5-4 and TRBJ2-2; no reliable D call. Per germline, CDR1 SGHNT and CDR2 YYREEE (reference sequence). The ends were cut back, 0 bases at V and 8 bases at J, with 14 bases in the middle. This CDR3 spans 15 amino acids. The CDR3 nucleotides are TGTGCCAGCAGCTTGGATGCAGGTCCTCTAGGGGAGCTGTTTTTT. Translated: CASSLDAGPLGELFF. Looking up the rest from reference TRBV5-4 and TRBJ2-2 gives the full variable domain: ETGVTQSPTHLIKTRGQQVTLRCSSQSGHNTVSWYQQALGQGPQFIFQYYREEENGRGNFPPRFSGLQFPNYSSELNVNALELDDSALYLCASSLDAGPLGELFFGEGSRLTVL.